This record covers a single T cell receptor (beta chain). Which antigen it targets is not known. Base qualities are missing; no much larger clone stands one base away. The data stem from a study of blood T cell repertoires in COVID-19 (dated by TCRdb to the early 2020s). About the investigation overall: Samples from collaborators originated in the United States, Italy and Spain and spanned both the acute and convalescent phases of COVID-19. The prospective study material was composed of cDNA or gDNA derived from T cells, B-cell-depleted T cells, or PBMCs. The dataset comprised deeply sampled blood TCRbeta repertoires from subjects exposed to, actively infected with, or recovered from COVID-19. A freely available public database, intended as a resource for researchers studying the immune response to SARS-CoV-2, is where the repertoires were released. Samples were obtained from the ongoing ImmuneRACE study (first 160 participants) and from over a thousand subjects provided by 6 global collaborators. The sample metadata nearly always contained a de-identified subject ID, COVID-19 status, age in years and sex. Where HLA class I and class II types were available, the types were taken from metadata supplied by the sample provider, not from assay-based typing.

V and J are truncated by 4 bases and 0 bases respectively, leaving an intervening sequence of 6 bases. The CDR3, cysteine through phenylalanine, is 13 amino acids long. Of all the DNA, just the CDR3 is kept, 39 bases in frame from base 1. For CDR1 and CDR2, the germline V gene lists LGHNA and YSLEER. The collaborating institutions used their own protocols to collect whole blood in K2EDTA tubes. Collaborator samples were shipped for TCRbeta analysis as frozen whole blood, isolated PBMCs, or DNA extracted from either sample type. The study at large found these results: Clinical and demographic metadata were provided uncurated, with the amount varying by source and participant.

TCRbeta CDR3 regions were amplified from genomic DNA by means of the immunoSEQ Assay, a bias-controlled multiplex PCR. The paper's data handling went like this. The number of nucleated cells in each sample was estimated by amplification of reference gene primers within the assay. Sequence reads were collapsed and filtered to measure the absolute abundance of every unique TCRbeta CDR3 rearrangement. For each sample, productive Simpson clonality was calculated by taking the square root of Simpson's diversity index across productive rearrangements. TCRdb's version of the immuneACCESS table is confined to in-frame rearrangements and falls short of the full clone set. An unresolved V gene accounts for under half of the shortfall where checked; the remainder is of unknown origin. V, J and clone size derive from that table, while D and trimming were established from the DNA sequence. The sample profile shows 110,000 or so clones; roughly 82% of them were found once. The ten largest clones add up to around an eighth of the sample.

The chain was built from TRBV4-3 and TRBJ1-1; the D gene is not confidently resolved. The TCR sequence derives from a human donor in a cohort sampled during active COVID-19. The sequenced sample consisted of peripheral blood. The sequence in DNA is TGCGCCAGCAGCCGAACTGTGAACACTGAAGCTTTCTTT. Translation gives CASSRTVNTEAFF.